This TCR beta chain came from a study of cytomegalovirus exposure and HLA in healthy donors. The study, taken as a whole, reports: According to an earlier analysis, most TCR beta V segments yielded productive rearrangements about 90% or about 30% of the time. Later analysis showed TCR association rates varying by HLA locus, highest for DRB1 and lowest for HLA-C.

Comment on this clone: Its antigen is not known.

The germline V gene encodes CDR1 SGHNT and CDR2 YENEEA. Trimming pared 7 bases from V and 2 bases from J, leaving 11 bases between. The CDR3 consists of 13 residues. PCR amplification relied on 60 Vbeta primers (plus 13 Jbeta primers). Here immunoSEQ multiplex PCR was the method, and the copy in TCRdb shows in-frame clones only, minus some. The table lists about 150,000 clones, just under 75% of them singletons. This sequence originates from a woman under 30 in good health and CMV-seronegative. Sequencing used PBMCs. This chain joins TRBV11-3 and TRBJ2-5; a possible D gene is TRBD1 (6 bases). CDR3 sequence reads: CASNPGQQETQYF. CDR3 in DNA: TGTGCCAGCAACCCCGGACAGCAAGAGACCCAGTACTTC.